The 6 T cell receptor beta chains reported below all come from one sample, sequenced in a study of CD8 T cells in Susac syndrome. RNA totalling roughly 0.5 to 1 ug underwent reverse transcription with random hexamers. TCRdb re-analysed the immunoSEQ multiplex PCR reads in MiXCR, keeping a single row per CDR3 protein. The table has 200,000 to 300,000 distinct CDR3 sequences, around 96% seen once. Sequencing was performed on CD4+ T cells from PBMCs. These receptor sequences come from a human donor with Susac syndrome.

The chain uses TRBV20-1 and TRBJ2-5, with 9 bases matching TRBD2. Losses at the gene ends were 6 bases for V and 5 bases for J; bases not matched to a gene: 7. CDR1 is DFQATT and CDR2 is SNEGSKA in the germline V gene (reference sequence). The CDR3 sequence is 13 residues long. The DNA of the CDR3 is TGCAGTGCCACTGGGGCGGGAGGGGAGACCCAGTACTTC. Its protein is CSATGAGGETQYF.

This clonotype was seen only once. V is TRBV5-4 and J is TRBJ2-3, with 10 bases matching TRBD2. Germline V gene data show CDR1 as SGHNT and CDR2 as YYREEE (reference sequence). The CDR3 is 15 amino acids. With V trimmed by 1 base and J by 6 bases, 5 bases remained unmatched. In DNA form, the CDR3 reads TGTGCCAGCAGCTTGAGGCTAGCGGGAGTTGATACGCAGTATTTT. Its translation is CASSLRLAGVDTQYF.

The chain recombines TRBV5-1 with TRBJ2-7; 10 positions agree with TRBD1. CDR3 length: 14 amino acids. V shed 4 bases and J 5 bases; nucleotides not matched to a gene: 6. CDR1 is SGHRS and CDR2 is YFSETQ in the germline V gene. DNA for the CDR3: TGCGCCAGCAGCATTCAGACAGGGGGCAACGAGCAGTACTTC. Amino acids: CASSIQTGGNEQYF.

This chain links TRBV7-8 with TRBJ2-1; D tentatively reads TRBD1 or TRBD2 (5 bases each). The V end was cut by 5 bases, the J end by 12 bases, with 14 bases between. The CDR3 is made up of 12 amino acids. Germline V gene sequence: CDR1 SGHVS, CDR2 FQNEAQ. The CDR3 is CASSLPGGGQFF. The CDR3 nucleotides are TGTGCCAGCAGCCTTCCCGGTGGGGGGCAGTTCTTC. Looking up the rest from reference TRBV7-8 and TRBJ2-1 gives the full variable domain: GAGVSQSPRYKVAKRGQDVALRCDPISGHVSLFWYQQALGQGPEFLTYFQNEAQLDKSGLPSDRFFAERPEGSVSTLKIQRTQQEDSAVYLCASSLPGGGQFFGPGTRLTVL.

The CDR3, as DNA: TGCAGCGTTGGCGGGGACCCCTCCTACGAGCAGTACTTC. This codes for CSVGGDPSYEQYF. This chain uses TRBV29-1 with TRBJ2-7; D perhaps matches TRBD2 (6 bases). Germline CDR1 reads SQVTM; CDR2 reads ANQGSEA. Trimming removed 4 bases from V and 0 bases from J, with 10 bases in between. The CDR3 loop spans 13 amino acids.

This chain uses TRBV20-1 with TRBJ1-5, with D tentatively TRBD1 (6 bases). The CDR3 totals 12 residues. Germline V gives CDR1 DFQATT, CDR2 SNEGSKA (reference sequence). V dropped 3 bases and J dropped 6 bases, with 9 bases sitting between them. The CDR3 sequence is CSASGGLQPQHF. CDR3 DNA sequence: TGCAGTGCTAGTGGGGGGCTTCAGCCCCAGCATTTT.